This TCR beta chain is drawn from a study of CD4+ T cells in melanoma. General study results and limits: CD8+ T cell, macrophage and B cell function reportedly correlated with neoantigen-specific CD4+ T cells. Neoantigen-specific CD4+ T cells in melanoma reportedly had diverse differentiation states.

This CDR3 contains 16 residues. Germline CDR1 is LNHDA and CDR2 is SQIVND (reference sequence). Trimming stripped 0 bases from V and 0 bases from J, with 10 bases between. Some clones are missing from TCRdb's copy, which holds only in-frame ones; the method was immunoSEQ multiplex PCR. The table records approximately 20,000 clones, around 80% of them present only once. Turning to this clone: Its antigen is unknown.

This clonotype was obtained from a human donor with melanoma. The chain links TRBV19 to TRBJ2-3; maybe TRBD1 (6 bases). CDR3 protein: CASSIDLTGSTDTQYF. The CDR3 region has the DNA TGTGCCAGTAGTATAGATCTGACAGGCAGCACAGATACGCAGTATTTT.